This TCR beta chain was recorded in a study of graft-versus-host responses after intestinal transplantation. The wider study: Transplantation in recipients was multivisceral, liver-intestinal, or isolated intestinal. All recipients got anti-thymocyte globulin induction, then tacrolimus and steroids for roughly 3 years. Findings of the study overall: GvH clones appeared in recipient marrow, some first in ileum or blood. Allograft graft-versus-host to host-versus-graft clonal ratios ran high in patients with graft-donor T cell macrochimerism.

Comment on this clone: Antigen: not known.

There are 15 residues in the CDR3. From germline, CDR1 is MGHRA and CDR2 YSYEKL. V gave up 3 bases and J gave up 0 bases, with 9 bases separating them. Sequencing used immunoSEQ multiplex PCR; TCRdb keeps in-frame clones, though not all of them. The sample contains 65,000 to 90,000 clones, around 90% of which appear only once. The sample consisted of unstimulated CD8+ T cells sorted from spleen or lymph node cells, taken before transplant. V usage is TRBV4-1 and J usage is TRBJ1-5; D is undetermined. This clonotype was obtained from a human donor who was the organ donor for an intestinal transplant. As DNA, the CDR3 is TGCGCCAGCAGCCAGGCAGACGTTAGCAATCAGCCCCAGCATTTT. This translates into CASSQADVSNQPQHF.